The 9 T cell receptor beta chains listed next were all sequenced from one sample in a study of blood T cell repertoires in COVID-19 (dated by TCRdb to 2020 to 2021). Library generation was performed with the immunoSEQ multiplex PCR assay. TCRdb holds this immuneACCESS table with in-frame rearrangements only. Some clones are missing; in checked studies, unresolved V genes explain under half, and the rest has no known cause. In all, the sample holds about 220,000 clones, and 70% to 85% of those were seen once. The leading ten clones occupy 15% of the sample. Sequenced input: PBMCs or T cells enriched from blood (not recorded which). Receptors were obtained from a man aged 40-49 years who had recovered from COVID-19.

The gene calls are TRBV3-1 (or the pseudogene TRBV3-2) and TRBJ1-1, with unresolved D. V was shortened by 4 bases and J by 5 bases, with 17 bases between the two germline ends. Per the germline V gene, CDR1 is LGHDT and CDR2 is YNNKEL (reference sequence). The CDR3 is made up of 15 amino acids. The CDR3, as DNA: TGTGCCAGCAGCCCCTTGGGCCTGCGGGTGACTGAAGCTTTCTTT. Translated, it gives CASSPLGLRVTEAFF.

This clone was counted between two and nine times. V is TRBV21-1 and J is TRBJ1-1; the table assigns TRBD1, which was not confirmed against the DNA. TRBV21-1 is flagged as a pseudogene. CDR3 length equals 15 residues. The CDR3, as DNA: TGTGCCAGCAGCAAAGAGGTAAGGGGGAACACTGAAGCTTTCTTT. Translating gives CASSKEVRGNTEAFF.

This clone was observed once. The chain recombines TRBV19 with TRBJ2-1; no clear D. Germline lookup yields CDR1 LNHDA and CDR2 SQIVND (reference sequence). The CDR3 totals 13 residues. Trimming took off 5 bases at V and 8 bases at J, with 13 bases between the two ends. The CDR3 loop reads CASSPAALDEQFF. In DNA, the CDR3 is TGTGCCAGTAGTCCGGCGGCCCTCGATGAGCAGTTCTTC.

The chain links TRBV27 to TRBJ2-3, with 10 bases matching TRBD2. The CDR3 is 18 residues long. The V gene's germline CDR1 is MNHEY and CDR2 SMNVEV (reference sequence). V shed 5 bases and J 8 bases; nucleotides not matched to a gene: 19. The CDR3 sequence: CASSLLPPGLANGGTQYF. CDR3 sequence (DNA): TGTGCCAGCAGTCTACTACCCCCGGGACTAGCGAATGGGGGTACGCAGTATTTT.

This clone was seen more than once but under ten times. The V gene is TRBV18, the J gene TRBJ2-3; 7 bases fit TRBD1. The V gene's germline CDR1 is KGHSH and CDR2 LQKENI. The junction had 10 bases not matched to a gene; V was cut back by 3 bases and J by 4 bases. This CDR3 is built from 16 residues. The CDR3 sequence: CASSPPNRGEADTQYF. CDR3 nucleotides: TGTGCCAGCTCACCTCCTAACAGGGGAGAGGCAGATACGCAGTATTTT. Drawing the rest from reference TRBV18 and TRBJ2-3, the complete variable domain is NAGVMQNPRHLVRRRGQEARLRCSPMKGHSHVYWYRQLPEEGLKFMVYLQKENIIDESGMPKERFSAEFPKEGPSILRIQQVVRGDSAAYFCASSPPNRGEADTQYFGPGTRLTVL.

The chain uses TRBV30 and TRBJ2-2, with 8 bases that match TRBD2. J was trimmed by 5 bases and V by 0 bases; bases with no gene match: 11. The CDR3 spans 17 residues. Germline values: CDR1 GTSNPN, CDR2 SVGIG (reference sequence). In DNA, the CDR3 is TGTGCCTGGAGTGTACGGATCGGGGGGGCGGTGACCGGGGAGCTGTTTTTT. This codes for CAWSVRIGGAVTGELFF.

There are many counts of this clone. The chain couples TRBV5-5 to TRBJ1-5, with TRBD1 matching 7 bases. The CDR3 totals 15 residues. Losses at the gene ends were 5 bases for V and 1 base for J; bases not matched to a gene: 6. The germline V gene has CDR1 SGHKS and CDR2 YYEKEE (reference sequence). CDR3 loop: CASSPRGQSNQPQHF. CDR3 nucleotide sequence: TGTGCCAGCAGTCCCCGGGGACAGAGCAATCAGCCCCAGCATTTT.

This chain joins TRBV3-1 (or the pseudogene TRBV3-2) and TRBJ1-6; the match to TRBD1 covers 9 bases. Germline V CDR1 and CDR2: LGHDT, YNNKEL (reference sequence). Trimming cost V 3 bases and J 6 bases; bases outside gene matches: 9. The CDR3 totals 17 residues. The CDR3 nucleotides are TGTGCCAGCAGCCAGGGACAGGGAGCCGTTCGTAATTCACCCCTCCACTTT. This codes for CASSQGQGAVRNSPLHF.

The chain recombines TRBV30 with TRBJ2-5; TRBD2 aligns across 8 bases. Trimming took 5 bases from V and 4 from J; bases not matched to a gene: 6. The CDR3 is made up of 13 amino acids. CDR1 and CDR2 (germline): GTSNPN, SVGIG (reference sequence). CDR3 sequence (DNA): TGTGCCTGGGGGGCGGGAGGCGGAGAGACCCAGTACTTC. Its protein is CAWGAGGGETQYF.